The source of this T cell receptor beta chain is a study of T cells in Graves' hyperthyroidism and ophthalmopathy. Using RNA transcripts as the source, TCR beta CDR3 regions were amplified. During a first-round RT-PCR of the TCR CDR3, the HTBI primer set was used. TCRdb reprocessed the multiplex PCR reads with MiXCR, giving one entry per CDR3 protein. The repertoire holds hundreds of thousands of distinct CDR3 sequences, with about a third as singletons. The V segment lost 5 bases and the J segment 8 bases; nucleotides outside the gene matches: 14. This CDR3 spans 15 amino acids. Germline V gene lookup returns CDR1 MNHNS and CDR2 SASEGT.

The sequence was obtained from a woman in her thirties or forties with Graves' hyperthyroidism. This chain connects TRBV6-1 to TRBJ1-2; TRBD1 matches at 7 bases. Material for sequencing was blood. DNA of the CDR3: TGTGCCAGCAGTTCCACGGCAGGGGGAGGGGGAGGCTACACCTTC. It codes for CASSSTAGGGGGYTF.